Shown below are 16 T cell receptor beta chains from a single sample sequenced in a study of cytomegalovirus exposure and HLA in healthy donors (TCRdb year 2017). Library construction relied on the immunoSEQ multiplex PCR assay. For the multiplex PCR, a mixture combining 60 forward primers for TCR Vbeta segments and 13 reverse primers for TCR Jbeta segments was used. The clones in this table, taken by TCRdb from immuneACCESS, are in-frame only. Not every clone is retained; where verified, under half of the shortfall comes from an unresolved V gene, and the cause of the rest is unknown. The sample table holds some 250,000 clones, of which about four fifths were seen once. The ten largest clones capture 5% to 6% of the sample. The sequencing sample was made of PBMCs. The receptors shown here come from a woman in her forties in good health and CMV-seropositive.

The CDR3 DNA sequence: TGTGCCAGTAGTATAAGAAGGCAGGCAGGTATAGGGCCCCAGCATTTT. As protein: CASSIRRQAGIGPQHF. This chain links TRBV19 with TRBJ1-5, with D unclear. Germline V gene sequence: CDR1 LNHDA, CDR2 SQIVND (reference sequence). CDR3 length: 16 residues. Deletions cut 2 bases from V and 9 bases from J, with 20 bases between.

Remarks on this clone: Its ends do not fully match the called genes, so a read error is possible. The chain links TRBV6-5 to TRBJ2-5; D may match TRBD1 or TRBD2 (6 bases each). This CDR3 region has 11 residues. The germline V gene encodes CDR1 MNHEY and CDR2 SVGAGI. The DNA of the CDR3 is TGTGCCTGCAGGGGAGGCGAGACCCAGTACTTC. This sequence encodes CACRGGETQYF.

The V call is TRBV9, the J call TRBJ2-1, with 14 positions matching TRBD2. Germline V gene lookup returns CDR1 SGDLS and CDR2 YYNGEE. With V trimmed by 4 bases and J by 6 bases, 6 bases remained unmatched. The CDR3 spans 16 residues. CDR3 bases: TGTGCCAGCAGCTACCGACTAGCGGGGGGGCCCAATGAGCAGTTCTTC. This translates into CASSYRLAGGPNEQFF.

The chain recombines TRBV9 with TRBJ2-1, with D tentatively TRBD2 (6 bases). Trimming shortened V by 3 bases and J by 0 bases, and 19 bases separated the two germline ends. Germline values: CDR1 SGDLS, CDR2 YYNGEE. The CDR3 consists of 18 residues. CDR3 loop: CASSADGRDWNSYNEQFF. As DNA, the CDR3 is TGTGCCAGCAGCGCCGACGGGCGGGACTGGAACTCCTACAATGAGCAGTTCTTC.

As for this clone: The junction differs from germline at one of its ends, possibly a read error. This same CDR3 is encoded by further DNA sequences in the sample. This chain connects TRBV6-1 to TRBJ2-5; tentatively, D is TRBD1 (6 bases). The CDR3 is made up of 13 amino acids. Germline CDR1 is MNHNS and CDR2 is SASEGT. CDR3 sequence (DNA): TGCGCCAGCAATCGGGACACCAAAGAGACCCAGTACTTC. Protein product: CASNRDTKETQYF.

As to this clone: The same CDR3 can be traced to other DNA sequences in this sample. The chain links TRBV6-1 to TRBJ2-7; D perhaps matches TRBD2 (5 bases). The CDR3 sequence is 15 residues long. V shed 3 bases and J shed 0 bases, with 12 bases lying between them. The germline CDR1 and CDR2 sequences are MNHNS and SASEGT. The DNA for the CDR3 is TGTGCCAGCAGTGACCGGGATTCTGCCTCCTACGAGCAGTACTTC. It codes for CASSDRDSASYEQYF.

J is TRBJ1-1 and V is TRBV7-8; D unclear. Per germline, CDR1 SGHVS and CDR2 FQNEAQ. V lost 5 bases, J lost 6 bases, and 7 bases lay in between. The CDR3 sequence is 11 residues long. CDR3 in DNA: TGTGCCAGCAGCGTCGGAGCTGAAGCTTTCTTT. It yields the protein CASSVGAEAFF.

V gene TRBV18 combines with J gene TRBJ2-5, with D possibly being TRBD2 (5 bases). CDR1 and CDR2 from the germline V gene are KGHSH and LQKENI. This CDR3 region has 18 residues. V was cut by 1 base and J by 2 bases, with 20 bases left in between. The CDR3: CASSPLSGSEAPQETQYF. The CDR3 bases are TGTGCCAGCTCACCACTGAGCGGCAGCGAAGCCCCACAAGAGACCCAGTACTTC.

V usage is TRBV30 and J usage is TRBJ1-1; the D gene is possibly TRBD1 (6 bases). The CDR3 sequence is 16 residues long. Germline-derived CDR1 and CDR2 are GTSNPN and SVGIG (reference sequence). The ends were cut back, 4 bases at V and 0 bases at J, with 18 bases in the middle. This chain's CDR3 is CAWNKRDTLLNTEAFF. The CDR3 DNA reads TGTGCCTGGAATAAGCGGGACACCTTACTGAACACTGAAGCTTTCTTT.

Concerning this clone itself: An end of the junction does not agree with germline; a read error may underlie this. The rearrangement links TRBV25-1 to TRBJ2-2; 8 bases agree with TRBD2. This CDR3 has 17 residues. CDR1 and CDR2 from the germline V gene are MGHDK and SYGVNS. CDR3 sequence (DNA): TGTGCCTGCAGTTCCCTAACCGGGGGGGGTCGTCCCGGGGAGCTGTTTTTT. Amino acid sequence: CACSSLTGGGRPGELFF.

V is TRBV5-1 and J is TRBJ2-6; 8 bases agree with TRBD1. Germline-derived CDR1 and CDR2 are SGHRS and YFSETQ. This CDR3 is 18 amino acids long. Trimming removed 3 bases from V and 3 bases from J; junction bases left unmatched: 11. Here the CDR3 reads CASSSSRTGNDGANVLTF. For the CDR3, the DNA is TGCGCCAGCAGCTCCTCTCGGACAGGGAATGATGGGGCCAACGTCCTGACTTTC. Together with reference TRBV5-1 and TRBJ2-6, the CDR3 gives the full variable domain: KAGVTQTPRYLIKTRGQQVTLSCSPISGHRSVSWYQQTPGQGLQFLFEYFSETQRNKGNFPGRFSGRQFSNSRSEMNVSTLELGDSALYLCASSSSRTGNDGANVLTFGAGSRLTVL.

This sequence joins TRBV9 and TRBJ2-3; 11 bases agree with TRBD2. The CDR3 runs 16 residues. J lost 6 bases, V lost 3 bases, and 9 bases had no gene match. The germline V gene has CDR1 SGDLS and CDR2 YYNGEE. The CDR3 is CASSAARIAGGDTQYF. CDR3 DNA sequence: TGTGCCAGCAGCGCCGCCAGAATAGCGGGGGGGGATACGCAGTATTTT. Looking up the rest from reference TRBV9 and TRBJ2-3 gives the full variable domain: DSGVTQTPKHLITATGQRVTLRCSPRSGDLSVYWYQQSLDQGLQFLIQYYNGEERAKGNILERFSAQQFPDLHSELNLSSLELGDSALYFCASSAARIAGGDTQYFGPGTRLTVL.

The genes are TRBV28 and TRBJ2-3; no definite D call. V was trimmed by 3 bases and J by 1 base, leaving 8 bases between them. The CDR3 is 14 amino acids. CDR1 is MDHEN and CDR2 is SYDVKM in the germline V gene. CDR3 sequence: CASSFIQGTDTQYF. The CDR3 bases are TGTGCCAGCAGTTTTATCCAGGGCACAGATACGCAGTATTTT. The full variable domain, rest sourced from reference TRBV28 and TRBJ2-3, is DVKVTQSSRYLVKRTGEKVFLECVQDMDHENMFWYRQDPGLGLRLIYFSYDVKMKEKGDIPEGYSVSREKKERFSLILESASTNQTSMYLCASSFIQGTDTQYFGPGTRLTVL.

The V and J genes are TRBV12-5 and TRBJ1-1; 11 bases map to TRBD1. CDR3 size: 15 residues. V was pared by 1 base and J by 2 bases, with 0 bases of the junction left unmatched. Germline CDR1 and CDR2: LGHNT and FRNRAP. The CDR3 sequence: CASGLGTGGNTEAFF. CDR3 DNA sequence: TGTGCTAGTGGTTTGGGGACAGGGGGCAACACTGAAGCTTTCTTT.

The V and J genes are TRBV27 and TRBJ2-2, with 7 bases matching TRBD1. The germline V gene has CDR1 MNHEY and CDR2 SMNVEV (reference sequence). The CDR3 covers 14 residues. V dropped 5 bases and J dropped 1; count of bases not matched to a gene: 1. The CDR3 reads CASSRTGNTGELFF. In DNA, the CDR3 is TGTGCCAGCAGTCGGACAGGGAACACCGGGGAGCTGTTTTTT.

The rearrangement joins TRBV25-1 to TRBJ2-7; 8 nucleotides agree with TRBD1. The ends lost 4 bases at V and 2 bases at J; junction bases unmatched: 7. CDR3 size: 15 residues. Germline values: CDR1 MGHDK, CDR2 SYGVNS. The CDR3: CASSALGTGTYEQYF. DNA of the CDR3: TGTGCCAGCAGTGCCCTGGGGACAGGAACCTACGAGCAGTACTTC.